This paragraph reports one T cell receptor (beta chain). Its cognate antigen is unknown. This record belongs to a study of OX40 agonist ivuxolimab in advanced cancers. About the study: Dose-escalation patients were diagnosed with hepatocellular carcinoma, melanoma, renal cell cancer or head and neck cancer. Mean age around 60 years, range roughly 20 to 85; roughly 80% male.

Sequencing was performed with immunoSEQ multiplex PCR; in TCRdb, only in-frame clones are kept and a portion is missing. The sample includes 67,000 or so clones, about 88% seen only once; the top ten take 0.9% to 1.2%. Notes on the study in general: At doses 0.1 to 3.0 mg/kg, CD4+ and CD8+ clones expanded. CD8+ T cells averaged more expanded clones than CD4+.

The CDR3 is 15 residues long. Germline CDR1 reads SNHLY; CDR2 reads FYNNEI. The germline V and J ends were trimmed by 1 base and 7 bases, with 14 bases remaining between them. This clonotype was sampled from an adult with an advanced solid tumor such as melanoma, head and neck, liver or kidney cancer. The input for sequencing was CD4+ or CD8+ T cells sorted from blood, taken in a trial of the OX40 agonist ivuxolimab. The V and J genes are TRBV2 and TRBJ2-1, with a tentative D call TRBD2 (7 bases). CDR3 sequence: CASSEGGGGPNEQFF. The CDR3 coding sequence is TGTGCCAGCAGTGAAGGAGGGGGAGGGCCGAATGAGCAGTTCTTC.